These 14 T cell receptor beta chains share one sample of origin, sequenced in a study of graft-versus-host responses after intestinal transplantation (dated by TCRdb to the early 2020s). Their antigens remain unidentified. This specimen's time point label, per the study, means: cells obtained before transplantation from donor or recipient. The library was produced with the immunoSEQ multiplex PCR assay. Here the immuneACCESS table is served through TCRdb, limited to in-frame sequences with V and J called. Missing clones are a known gap in these copies; in checked studies unresolved V genes cover under half, and the rest lacks a known reason. The sample table shows under 100,000 clones, and approximately 92% are seen once. Of the sample, around 1.1% is held by the ten largest clones. Sample: unstimulated CD8+ T cells sorted from spleen or lymph node cells, taken before transplant. Receptors were obtained from a human donor who was the organ donor for an intestinal transplant.

The chain recombines TRBV5-1 with TRBJ1-1; the D gene is possibly TRBD1 (5 bases). The CDR3 spans 14 residues. V was pared by 4 bases and J by 0 bases, with 10 bases between. Germline CDR1 and CDR2: SGHRS and YFSETQ. The CDR3 spells CASSPDIMNTEAFF. The CDR3 DNA follows: TGCGCCAGCAGCCCGGACATTATGAACACTGAAGCTTTCTTT.

Worth noting for this clone: Other DNA sequences in the sample encode the same CDR3. The rearrangement uses TRBV4-3 and TRBJ2-5, with a tentative D call TRBD2 (5 bases). The germline V gene encodes CDR1 LGHNA and CDR2 YSLEER. The ends were cut back, 0 bases at V and 5 bases at J, with 7 bases in the middle. The CDR3 consists of 13 residues. In DNA, the CDR3 is TGCGCCAGCAGCCAAGATCCGGGGGAGACCCAGTACTTC. Translation: CASSQDPGETQYF.

This chain connects TRBV2 to TRBJ1-1; D remains unclear. The CDR3 length is 14 residues. The ends were cut back, 4 bases at V and 1 base at J, with 10 bases in the middle. Germline V gene sequence: CDR1 SNHLY, CDR2 FYNNEI. The CDR3 nucleotides are TGTGCCAGCAGTGCCCCTGGTAGGAACACTGAAGCTTTCTTT. Its protein product is CASSAPGRNTEAFF.

This clone was detected once. The rearrangement joins TRBV11-2 to TRBJ2-3, with 7 bases lining up with TRBD2. V was pared by 2 bases and J by 5 bases, with 7 bases of the junction left unmatched. The germline CDR1 and CDR2 sequences are SGHAT and FQNNGV. The CDR3 has 15 amino acids. CDR3 nucleotides: TGTGCCAGCAGCTTAAGCGGGGAAAGTGGAGATACGCAGTATTTT. Its translation: CASSLSGESGDTQYF.

The rearrangement joins TRBV19 to TRBJ2-1; TRBD1 aligns across 7 bases. From germline, CDR1 is LNHDA and CDR2 SQIVND (reference sequence). Trimming at V came to 7 bases and at J to 10 bases, leaving 7 bases not matched to a gene. This CDR3 has 12 amino acids. The CDR3 nucleotides read TGTGCCAGTAATGAGGGGGCTCGGGAGCAGTTCTTC. Its protein is CASNEGAREQFF.

A single count supports this clone. The CDR3 region is CASSPGQGTDTQYF. The DNA for the CDR3 is TGCGCCAGCAGCCCCGGACAGGGGACAGATACGCAGTATTTT. V gene TRBV4-3 combines with J gene TRBJ2-3; TRBD1 matches at 9 bases. This CDR3 spans 14 amino acids. V lost 4 bases and J lost 3; bases outside the gene matches: 2. CDR1 is LGHNA and CDR2 is YSLEER in the germline V gene.

The V gene is TRBV15, the J gene TRBJ2-5; D is undetermined. The CDR3 covers 12 residues. The V end lost 2 bases, the J end lost 4 bases, and 5 bases lay between the germline ends. Germline V lookup: CDR1 LNHNV, CDR2 YYDKDF (reference sequence). CDR3 protein: CATSRTRETQYF. The CDR3 coding sequence is TGTGCCACCAGCAGAACGCGAGAGACCCAGTACTTC.

V is TRBV5-6 and J is TRBJ1-5, with D maybe TRBD1 (5 bases). This CDR3 has 15 amino acids. The germline V gene encodes CDR1 SGHDT and CDR2 YYEEEE. Trimming removed 4 bases at V and 0 bases at J, with 11 bases between. This chain's CDR3 is CASSAGHFSNQPQHF. CDR3 nucleotides: TGTGCCAGCAGCGCCGGACATTTTAGCAATCAGCCCCAGCATTTT.

V is TRBV5-6 and J is TRBJ2-7; D unresolved. V was pared by 4 bases and J by 4 bases, with 6 bases between. This CDR3 comprises 11 residues. The V gene's germline CDR1 is SGHDT and CDR2 YYEEEE. CDR3 region: CASSLMYEQYF. As DNA, the CDR3 is TGTGCCAGCAGCCTAATGTACGAGCAGTACTTC.

V is TRBV19 and J is TRBJ2-1; D gene uncertain. With 3 bases removed from V and 1 base from J, the gap between germline ends came to 10 bases. The CDR3 is made up of 15 amino acids. The germline V gene encodes CDR1 LNHDA and CDR2 SQIVND (reference sequence). CDR3 protein: CASSIEVASYNEQFF. The CDR3 nucleotides read TGTGCCAGTAGTATTGAGGTGGCGTCCTACAATGAGCAGTTCTTC. The full variable domain, in which reference TRBV19 and TRBJ2-1 provide the parts outside the CDR3, is DGGITQSPKYLFRKEGQNVTLSCEQNLNHDAMYWYRQDPGQGLRLIYYSQIVNDFQKGDIAEGYSVSREKKESFPLTVTSAQKNPTAFYLCASSIEVASYNEQFFGPGTRLTVL.

This rearrangement joins TRBV5-6 to TRBJ2-1; D might be TRBD2 (5 bases). Germline V gene data show CDR1 as SGHDT and CDR2 as YYEEEE. There are 12 residues in the CDR3. With 6 bases removed from V and 8 bases from J, the gap between germline ends came to 12 bases. The CDR3: CASKDLLDEQFF. The CDR3 nucleotides are TGTGCCAGCAAAGACTTACTAGATGAGCAGTTCTTC.

This chain uses TRBV28 with TRBJ2-1; maybe TRBD2 (5 bases). This CDR3 has 16 residues. V lost 4 bases and J 5 bases, leaving 18 bases between the germline ends. CDR1 is MDHEN, CDR2 SYDVKM, per germline. DNA for the CDR3: TGTGCCAGCAGTTACTCTGCGGGCGGGTGGGACAATGAGCAGTTCTTC. The encoded protein is CASSYSAGGWDNEQFF. The whole variable domain, remainder taken from reference TRBV28 and TRBJ2-1, is DVKVTQSSRYLVKRTGEKVFLECVQDMDHENMFWYRQDPGLGLRLIYFSYDVKMKEKGDIPEGYSVSREKKERFSLILESASTNQTSMYLCASSYSAGGWDNEQFFGPGTRLTVL.

The rearrangement links TRBV9 to TRBJ2-7; TRBD1 matches 7 bases. The CDR3 contains 13 residues. CDR1 and CDR2 from the germline V gene are SGDLS and YYNGEE. The V and J ends lost 4 bases and 4 bases, in that order; junction bases with no gene match: 5. CDR3 in DNA: TGTGCCAGCAGCAAACAGGGGAGTTACGAGCAGTACTTC. Encoded protein: CASSKQGSYEQYF.

Only one count was recorded for this clone. The V and J genes are TRBV7-9 and TRBJ1-2, with no clear D. V lost 2 bases and J lost 8, with 12 bases in between. The CDR3 sequence is 13 residues long. CDR1 and CDR2 from the germline V gene are SEHNR and FQNEAQ (reference sequence). The CDR3 DNA is TGTGCCAGCAGCTTACCCCTAGGCGGCGGCTACACCTTC. It translates to CASSLPLGGGYTF.